The text below deals with one TCR beta chain. What it binds is unknown. Germline is not matched at one junction end, which may reflect a read error. Each and every patient relapsed after autologous stem cell transplantation, and patients got differing brentuximab vedotin exposure. This entry is derived from a study of PD-1 blockade in classical Hodgkin lymphoma. Findings and caveats of the study: Factors driving the repertoire differences, possibly disease activity or prior therapy, remain undefined. It was among complete responders that baseline diversity resembled that of newly diagnosed patients. The study found that TCR diversity rose significantly by C4D1 in CD4+ but not CD8+ cells.

Germline CDR1 reads SGHNT; CDR2 reads YENEEA. The CDR3 sequence is 11 residues long. The protocol was immunoSEQ multiplex PCR, while the TCRdb copy is restricted to in-frame clones and leaves out a portion. The table shows more than 25,000 clones, with around 73% occurring only once. V gene TRBV11-3 combines with J gene TRBJ1-1; D gene ambiguous. The starting material was peripheral blood mononuclear cells (PBMCs), obtained before the second cycle of nivolumab. This TCR came from a human donor with classical Hodgkin lymphoma. CDR3 loop: CASNLPFEAFF. The CDR3 DNA reads as TGTGCCAGCAACTTACCATTTGAAGCTTTCTTT.